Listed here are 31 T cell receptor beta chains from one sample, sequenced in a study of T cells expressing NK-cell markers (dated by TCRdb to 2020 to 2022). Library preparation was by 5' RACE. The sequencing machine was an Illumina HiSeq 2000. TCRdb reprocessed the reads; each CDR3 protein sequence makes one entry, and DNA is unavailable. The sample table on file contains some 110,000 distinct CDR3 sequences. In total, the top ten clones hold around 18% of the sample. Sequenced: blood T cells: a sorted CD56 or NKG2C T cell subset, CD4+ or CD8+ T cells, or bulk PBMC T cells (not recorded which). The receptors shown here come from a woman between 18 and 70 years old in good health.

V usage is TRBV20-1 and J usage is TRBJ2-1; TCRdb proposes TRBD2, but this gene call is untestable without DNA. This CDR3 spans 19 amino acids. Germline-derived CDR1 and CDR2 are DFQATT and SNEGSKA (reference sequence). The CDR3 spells CSAREGLAGGPAAYNEQFF.

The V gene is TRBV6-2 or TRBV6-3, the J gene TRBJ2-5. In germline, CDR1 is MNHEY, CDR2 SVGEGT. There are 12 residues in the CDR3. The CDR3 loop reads CASSDPDETQYF.

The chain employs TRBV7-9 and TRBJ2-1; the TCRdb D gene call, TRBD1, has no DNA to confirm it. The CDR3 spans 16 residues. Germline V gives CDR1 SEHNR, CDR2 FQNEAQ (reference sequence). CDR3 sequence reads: CASSPRTGGPRNEQFF.

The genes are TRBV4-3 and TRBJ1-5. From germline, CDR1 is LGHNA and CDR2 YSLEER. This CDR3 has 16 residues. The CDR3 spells CASSQDVDDSNQPQHF.

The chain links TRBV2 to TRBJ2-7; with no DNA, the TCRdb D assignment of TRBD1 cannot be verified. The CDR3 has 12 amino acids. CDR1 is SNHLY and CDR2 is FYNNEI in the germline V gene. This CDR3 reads CASKVGGYEQYF.

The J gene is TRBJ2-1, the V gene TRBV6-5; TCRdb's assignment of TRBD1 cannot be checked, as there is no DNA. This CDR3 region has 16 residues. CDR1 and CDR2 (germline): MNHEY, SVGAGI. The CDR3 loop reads CASSYHAGENYNEQFF.

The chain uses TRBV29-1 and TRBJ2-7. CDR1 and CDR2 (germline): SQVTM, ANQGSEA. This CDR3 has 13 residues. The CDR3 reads CSVGGQNVYEQYF.

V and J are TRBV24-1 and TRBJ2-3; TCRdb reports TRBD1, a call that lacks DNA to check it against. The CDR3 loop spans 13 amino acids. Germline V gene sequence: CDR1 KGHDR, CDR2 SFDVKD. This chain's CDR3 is CATSEQGADTQYF.

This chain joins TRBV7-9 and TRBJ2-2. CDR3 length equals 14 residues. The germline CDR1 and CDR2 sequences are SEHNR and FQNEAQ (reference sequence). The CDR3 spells CASILGSYTGELFF.

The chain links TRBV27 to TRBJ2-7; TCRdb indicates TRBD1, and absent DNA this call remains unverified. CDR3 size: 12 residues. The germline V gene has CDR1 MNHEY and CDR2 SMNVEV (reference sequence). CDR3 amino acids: CASSPTGSEQYF.

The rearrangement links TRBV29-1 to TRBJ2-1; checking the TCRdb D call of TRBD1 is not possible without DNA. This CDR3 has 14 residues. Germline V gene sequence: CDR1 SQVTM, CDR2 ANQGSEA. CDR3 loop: CSVEGDIQGNEQFF.

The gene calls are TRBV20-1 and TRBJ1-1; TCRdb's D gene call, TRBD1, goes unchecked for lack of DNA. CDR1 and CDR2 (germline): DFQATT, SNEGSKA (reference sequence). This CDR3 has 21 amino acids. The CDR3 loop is CSARADLGQGPWFGMNTEAFF.

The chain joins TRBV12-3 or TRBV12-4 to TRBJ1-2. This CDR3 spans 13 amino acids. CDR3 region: CASSYDSQYGYTF.

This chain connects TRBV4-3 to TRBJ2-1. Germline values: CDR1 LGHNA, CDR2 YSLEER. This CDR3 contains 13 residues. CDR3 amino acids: CASSQDPPNEQFF.

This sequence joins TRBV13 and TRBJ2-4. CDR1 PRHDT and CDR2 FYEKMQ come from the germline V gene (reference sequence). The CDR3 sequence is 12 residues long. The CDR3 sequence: CASSLDQNIQYF.

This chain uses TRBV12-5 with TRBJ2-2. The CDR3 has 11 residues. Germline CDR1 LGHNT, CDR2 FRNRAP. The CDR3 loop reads CASGDFGELFF.

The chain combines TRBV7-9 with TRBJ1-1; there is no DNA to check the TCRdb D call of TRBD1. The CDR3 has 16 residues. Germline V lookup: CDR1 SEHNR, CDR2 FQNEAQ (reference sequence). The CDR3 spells CASSLGAVPGNTEAFF.

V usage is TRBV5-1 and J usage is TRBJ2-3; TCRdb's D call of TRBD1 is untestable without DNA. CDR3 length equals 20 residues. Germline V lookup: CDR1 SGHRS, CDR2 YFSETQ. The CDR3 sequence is CAGSSPGQAASGVVADTQYF.

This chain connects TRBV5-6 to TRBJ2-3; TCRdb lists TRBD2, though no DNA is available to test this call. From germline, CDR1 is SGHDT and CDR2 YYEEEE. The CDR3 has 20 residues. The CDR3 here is CASSSFFLTSGGANTDTQYF. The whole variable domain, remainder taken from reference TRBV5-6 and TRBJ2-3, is DAGVTQSPTHLIKTRGQQVTLRCSPKSGHDTVSWYQQALGQGPQFIFQYYEEEERQRGNFPDRFSGHQFPNYSSELNVNALLLGDSALYLCASSSFFLTSGGANTDTQYFGPGTRLTVL.

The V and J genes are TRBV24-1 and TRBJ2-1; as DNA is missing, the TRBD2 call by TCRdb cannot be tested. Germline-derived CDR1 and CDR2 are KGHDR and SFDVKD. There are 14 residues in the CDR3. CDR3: CATSDLGGGNEQFF.

The CDR3 protein is CASSSVGPAARSEQYF. The rearrangement joins TRBV6-1 to TRBJ2-7; there is no DNA to check the TCRdb D call of TRBD2. CDR1 and CDR2 from the germline V gene are MNHNS and SASEGT. The CDR3 runs to 16 residues.

The CDR3 here is CASSPRGRAYTF. The rearrangement links TRBV12-3 or TRBV12-4 to TRBJ1-2. The CDR3 consists of 12 residues.

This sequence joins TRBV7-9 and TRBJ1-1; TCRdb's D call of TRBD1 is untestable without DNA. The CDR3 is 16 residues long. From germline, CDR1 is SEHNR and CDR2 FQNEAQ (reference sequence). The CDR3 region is CASSFSRGGLNTEAFF. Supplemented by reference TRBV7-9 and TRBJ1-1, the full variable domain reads DTGVSQNPRHKITKRGQNVTFRCDPISEHNRLYWYRQTLGQGPEFLTYFQNEAQLEKSRLLSDRFSAERPKGSFSTLEIQRTEQGDSAMYLCASSFSRGGLNTEAFFGQGTRLTVV.

This CDR3 is CSARDIGVGYGYTF. The chain employs TRBV20-1 and TRBJ1-2. The CDR3 has 14 amino acids. Germline V gene data show CDR1 as DFQATT and CDR2 as SNEGSKA (reference sequence).

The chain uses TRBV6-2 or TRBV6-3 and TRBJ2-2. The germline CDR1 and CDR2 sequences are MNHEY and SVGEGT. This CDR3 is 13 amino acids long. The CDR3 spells CASSYSYTGELFF.

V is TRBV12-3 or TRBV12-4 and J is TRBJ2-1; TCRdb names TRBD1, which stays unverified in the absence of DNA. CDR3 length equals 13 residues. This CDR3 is CASSINARGGQFF.

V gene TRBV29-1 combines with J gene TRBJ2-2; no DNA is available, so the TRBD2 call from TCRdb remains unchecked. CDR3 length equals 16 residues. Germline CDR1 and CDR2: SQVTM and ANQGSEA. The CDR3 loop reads CSVVISGRAGRGELFF.

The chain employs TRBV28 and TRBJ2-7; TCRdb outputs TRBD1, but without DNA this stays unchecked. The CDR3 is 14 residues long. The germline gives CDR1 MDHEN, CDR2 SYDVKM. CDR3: CASSLRIGGSEQYF.

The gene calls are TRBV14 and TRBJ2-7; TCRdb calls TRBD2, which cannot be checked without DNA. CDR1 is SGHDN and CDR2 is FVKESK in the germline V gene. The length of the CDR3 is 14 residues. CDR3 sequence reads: CASSPGPSSYEQYF.

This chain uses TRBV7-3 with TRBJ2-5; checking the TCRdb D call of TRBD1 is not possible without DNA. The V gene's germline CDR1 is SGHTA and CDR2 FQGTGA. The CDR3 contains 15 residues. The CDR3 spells CASSLGWGPQETQYF.

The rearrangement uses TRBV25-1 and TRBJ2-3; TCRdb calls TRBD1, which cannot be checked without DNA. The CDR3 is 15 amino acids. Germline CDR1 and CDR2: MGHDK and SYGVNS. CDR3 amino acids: CASSEGGIFTDTQYF.